The text below deals with one T cell receptor beta chain. Trimming took off 3 bases at V and 1 base at J, with 6 bases between the two ends. The CDR3 contains 14 residues. Germline V gene lookup returns CDR1 MGHDK and CDR2 SYGVNS. The data originate from a study of shared clonotypes between healthy human individuals. Tens of thousands of T cell genomes, or about 0.2 ug DNA, went into the sorted-subset replicate PCRs. TCRdb's table, derived via immunoSEQ multiplex PCR, lists solely in-frame clones and lacks some. The sample comprises around 550,000 clones, 95% to 97% of which are singletons, and roughly 0.06% rests with the top ten.

This TCR came from a woman in her twenties or thirties in good health. Material: naive CD4+ T cells sorted from blood. The sample's subset: CD45RA+ positively selected. The rearrangement uses TRBV25-1 and TRBJ2-2; no firm D call. In DNA form, the CDR3 reads TGTGCCAGCAGTGATTCCCGGAACACCGGGGAGCTGTTTTTT. It yields the protein CASSDSRNTGELFF.